This TCR beta chain is from a study of vaccination and CD4 T cells after COVID-19. Turning to the study itself: Overlapping spike peptides served as the stimulus for the cells. These peptides came from SARS-CoV-2 and from the common cold coronaviruses HCoV-NL63, HCoV-OC43 and HCoV-229E. Study-wide results and limits: Among those convalescent, a median 86.3% of reactive clones emerged solely post-vaccination.

Treatment here: roughly ten-day PBMC culture with coronavirus spike peptide pools or control peptides (ViraFEST assay). Sequenced with the Oncomine TCR Beta short-read assay was DNA taken from cultured CD4+ T cells. TCRdb reanalysed the PCR reads using MiXCR and keeps one entry per CDR3 protein. The top ten clones hold 17% of a sample with about 14,000 distinct CDR3 sequences, around two fifths of them seen once. On this clonotype: Its antigen remains unknown.

The ends were cut back, 0 bases at V and 3 bases at J, with 15 bases in the middle. The germline CDR1 and CDR2 sequences are SGHRS and YFSETQ. There are 16 residues in the CDR3. The TCR originated in a human donor with COVID-19. Sequenced input: cultured CD4+ T cells from blood. The gene calls are TRBV5-1 and TRBJ1-2; the D is unclear. The CDR3 loop reads CASSLDPQESYYGYTF. The CDR3 DNA is TGCGCCAGCAGCTTGGATCCCCAGGAATCGTACTATGGCTACACCTTC.